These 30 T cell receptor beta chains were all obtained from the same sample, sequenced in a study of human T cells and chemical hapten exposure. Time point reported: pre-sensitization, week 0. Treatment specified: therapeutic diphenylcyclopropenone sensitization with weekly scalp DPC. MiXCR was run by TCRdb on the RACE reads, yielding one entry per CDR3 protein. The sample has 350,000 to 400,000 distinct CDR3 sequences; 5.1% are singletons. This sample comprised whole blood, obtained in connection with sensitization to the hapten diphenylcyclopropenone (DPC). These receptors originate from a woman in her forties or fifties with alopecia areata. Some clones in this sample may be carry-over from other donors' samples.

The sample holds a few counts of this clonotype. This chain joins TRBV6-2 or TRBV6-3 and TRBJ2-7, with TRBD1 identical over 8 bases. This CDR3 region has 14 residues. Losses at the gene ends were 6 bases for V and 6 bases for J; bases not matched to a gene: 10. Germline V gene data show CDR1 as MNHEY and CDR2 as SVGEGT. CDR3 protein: CASREQGVGSEQYF. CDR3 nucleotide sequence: TGTGCCAGCAGAGAACAGGGGGTTGGAAGCGAGCAGTACTTC.

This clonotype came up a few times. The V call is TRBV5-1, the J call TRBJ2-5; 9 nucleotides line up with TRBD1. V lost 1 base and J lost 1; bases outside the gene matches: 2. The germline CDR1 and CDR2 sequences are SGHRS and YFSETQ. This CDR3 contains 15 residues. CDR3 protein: CASSLRTGVQETQYF. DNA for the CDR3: TGCGCCAGCAGCTTGAGGACAGGGGTCCAAGAGACCCAGTACTTC.

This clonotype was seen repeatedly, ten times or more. The CDR3 DNA is TGCAGTGCCGAGGACATCTCAACTAATGAAAAACTGTTTTTT. Translation: CSAEDISTNEKLFF. This sequence joins TRBV20-1 and TRBJ1-4; tentative D call: TRBD1 (5 bases). CDR1 DFQATT and CDR2 SNEGSKA come from the germline V gene (reference sequence). V lost 6 bases and J 0 bases, leaving 11 bases between the germline ends. The CDR3 is made up of 14 amino acids.

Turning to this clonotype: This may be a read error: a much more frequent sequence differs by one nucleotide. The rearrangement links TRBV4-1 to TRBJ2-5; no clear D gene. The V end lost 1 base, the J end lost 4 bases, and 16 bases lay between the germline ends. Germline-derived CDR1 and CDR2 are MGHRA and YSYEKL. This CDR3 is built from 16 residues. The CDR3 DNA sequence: TGCGCCAGCAGCCAAGTGGCGAGGACGGCCCCAGAGACCCAGTACTTC. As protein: CASSQVARTAPETQYF.

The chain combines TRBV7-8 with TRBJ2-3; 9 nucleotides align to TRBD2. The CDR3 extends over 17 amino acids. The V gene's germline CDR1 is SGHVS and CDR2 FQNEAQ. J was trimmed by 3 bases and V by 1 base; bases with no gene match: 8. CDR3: CASSLVESGRRTDTQYF. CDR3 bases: TGTGCCAGCAGCTTAGTGGAGAGCGGGAGGAGGACAGATACGCAGTATTTT.

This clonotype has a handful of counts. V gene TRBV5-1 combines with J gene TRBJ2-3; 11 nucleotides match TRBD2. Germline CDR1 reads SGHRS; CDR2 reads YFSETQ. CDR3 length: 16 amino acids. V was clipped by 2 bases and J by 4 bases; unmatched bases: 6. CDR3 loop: CASSLLAGEAADTQYF. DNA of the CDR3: TGCGCCAGCAGCTTACTAGCGGGGGAGGCCGCAGATACGCAGTATTTT.

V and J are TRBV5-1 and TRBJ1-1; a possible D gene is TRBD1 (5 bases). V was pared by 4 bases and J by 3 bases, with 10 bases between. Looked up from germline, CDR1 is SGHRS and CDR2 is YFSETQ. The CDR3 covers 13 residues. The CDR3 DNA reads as TGCGCCAGCAGCATAGACAGATACACTGAAGCTTTCTTT. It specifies CASSIDRYTEAFF.

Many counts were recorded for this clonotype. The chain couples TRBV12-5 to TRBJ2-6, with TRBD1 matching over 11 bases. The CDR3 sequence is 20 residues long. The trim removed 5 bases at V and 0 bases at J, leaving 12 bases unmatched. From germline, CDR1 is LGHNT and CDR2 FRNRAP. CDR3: CASGPSDRGPTGSGANVLTF. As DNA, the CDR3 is TGTGCTAGTGGTCCCTCGGACAGGGGGCCCACCGGCTCTGGGGCCAACGTCCTGACTTTC.

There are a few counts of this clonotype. Written as DNA, the CDR3 is TGTGCCAGCAGCCAATTGAACGGCCGAGGCCAGTACTTC. This codes for CASSQLNGRGQYF. The chain uses TRBV3-1 and TRBJ2-5; D remains unclear. Germline CDR1 and CDR2: LGHDT and YNNKEL (reference sequence). The CDR3 has 13 amino acids. Trimming took 2 bases from V and 10 from J, leaving 14 bases between them.

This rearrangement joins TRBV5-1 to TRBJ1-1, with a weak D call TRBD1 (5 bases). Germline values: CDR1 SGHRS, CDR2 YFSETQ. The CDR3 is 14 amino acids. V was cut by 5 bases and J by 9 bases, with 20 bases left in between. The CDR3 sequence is CASRWDSLDVQAFF. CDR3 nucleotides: TGCGCCAGCAGATGGGACTCCCTGGATGTTCAAGCTTTCTTT.

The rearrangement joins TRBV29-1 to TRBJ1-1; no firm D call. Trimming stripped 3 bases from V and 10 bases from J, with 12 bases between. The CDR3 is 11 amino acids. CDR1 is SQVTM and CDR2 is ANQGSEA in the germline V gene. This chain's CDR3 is CSVDEAMGAFF. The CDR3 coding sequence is TGCAGCGTTGATGAGGCCATGGGAGCTTTCTTT.

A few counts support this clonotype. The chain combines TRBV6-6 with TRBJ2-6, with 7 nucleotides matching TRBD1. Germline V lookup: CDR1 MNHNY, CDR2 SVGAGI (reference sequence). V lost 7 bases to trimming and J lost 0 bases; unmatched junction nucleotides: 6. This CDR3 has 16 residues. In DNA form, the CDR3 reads TGTGCCAGCACCGTAGACAGGGCCTCTGGGGCCAACGTCCTGACTTTC. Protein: CASTVDRASGANVLTF.

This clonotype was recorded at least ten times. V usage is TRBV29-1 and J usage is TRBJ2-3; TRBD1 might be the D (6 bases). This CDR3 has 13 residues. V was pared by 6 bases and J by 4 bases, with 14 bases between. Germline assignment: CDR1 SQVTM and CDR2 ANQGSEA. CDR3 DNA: TGCAGCGTAGTAGGGGGTTCGGCAGATACGCAGTATTTT. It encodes CSVVGGSADTQYF.

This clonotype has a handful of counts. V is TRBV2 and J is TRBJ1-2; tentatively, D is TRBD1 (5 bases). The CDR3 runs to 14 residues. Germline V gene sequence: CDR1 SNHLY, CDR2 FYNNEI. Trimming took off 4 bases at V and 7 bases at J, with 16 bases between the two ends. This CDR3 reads CASSGQMGPRGYTF. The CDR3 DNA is TGTGCCAGCAGTGGGCAGATGGGGCCTCGTGGCTACACCTTC.

Written as DNA, the CDR3 is TGTGCCAGCAGTTACTCCTCTGGACAGGGAAAAGAGCAGTACTTC. The encoded protein is CASSYSSGQGKEQYF. V gene TRBV6-5 combines with J gene TRBJ2-7; 8 bases are a match to TRBD1. The germline CDR1 and CDR2 sequences are MNHEY and SVGAGI. This CDR3 has 15 residues. Trimming removed 0 bases from V and 7 bases from J; junction bases left unmatched: 8.

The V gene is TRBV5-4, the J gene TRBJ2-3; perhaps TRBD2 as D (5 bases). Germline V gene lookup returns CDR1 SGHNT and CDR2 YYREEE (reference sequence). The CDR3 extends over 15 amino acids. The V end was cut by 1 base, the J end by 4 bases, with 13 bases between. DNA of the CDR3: TGTGCCAGCAGCTTGAGGACTCCCGGGGCAGATACGCAGTATTTT. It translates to CASSLRTPGADTQYF.

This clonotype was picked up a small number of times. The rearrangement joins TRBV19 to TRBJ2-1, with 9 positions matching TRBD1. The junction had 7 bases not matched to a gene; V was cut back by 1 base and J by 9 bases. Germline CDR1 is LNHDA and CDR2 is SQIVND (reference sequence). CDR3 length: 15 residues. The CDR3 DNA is TGTGCCAGTAGTATAGGGGGGACAGGGCCGATTGAGCAGTTCTTC. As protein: CASSIGGTGPIEQFF.

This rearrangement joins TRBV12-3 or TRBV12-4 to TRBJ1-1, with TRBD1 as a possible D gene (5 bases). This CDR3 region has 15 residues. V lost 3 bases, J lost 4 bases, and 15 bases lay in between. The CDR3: CASSFQPGSGTEAFF. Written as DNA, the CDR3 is TGTGCCAGCAGTTTTCAACCAGGGTCGGGCACTGAAGCTTTCTTT.

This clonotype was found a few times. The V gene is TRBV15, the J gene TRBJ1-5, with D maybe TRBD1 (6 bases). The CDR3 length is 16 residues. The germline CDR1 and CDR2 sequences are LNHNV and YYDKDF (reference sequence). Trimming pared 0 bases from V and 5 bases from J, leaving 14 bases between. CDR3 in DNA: TGTGCCACCAGCAGAGATGGTCGGGCAGGGGATCAGCCCCAGCATTTT. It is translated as CATSRDGRAGDQPQHF.

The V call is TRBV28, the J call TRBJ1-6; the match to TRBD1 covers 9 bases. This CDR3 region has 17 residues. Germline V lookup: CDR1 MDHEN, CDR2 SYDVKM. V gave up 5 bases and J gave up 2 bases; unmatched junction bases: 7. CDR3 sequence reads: CASSLGQGKTYNSPLHF. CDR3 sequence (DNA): TGTGCCAGCAGTCTCGGACAGGGGAAGACCTATAATTCACCCCTCCACTTT.

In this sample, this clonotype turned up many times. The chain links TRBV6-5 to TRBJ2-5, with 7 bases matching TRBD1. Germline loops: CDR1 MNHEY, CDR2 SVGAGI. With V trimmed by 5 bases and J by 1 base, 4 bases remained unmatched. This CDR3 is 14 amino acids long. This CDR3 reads CASSEQGTQETQYF. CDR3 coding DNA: TGTGCCAGCAGTGAACAGGGGACCCAAGAGACCCAGTACTTC.

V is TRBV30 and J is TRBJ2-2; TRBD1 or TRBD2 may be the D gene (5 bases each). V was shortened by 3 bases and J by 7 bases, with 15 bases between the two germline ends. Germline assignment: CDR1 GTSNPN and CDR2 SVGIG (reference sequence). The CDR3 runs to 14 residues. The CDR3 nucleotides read TGTGCCTGGAGGCCCGGGACGGGGAACGGGGAGCTGTTTTTT. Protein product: CAWRPGTGNGELFF. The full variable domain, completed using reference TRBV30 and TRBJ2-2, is SQTIHQWPATLVQPVGSPLSLECTVEGTSNPNLYWYRQAAGRGLQLLFYSVGIGQISSEVPQNLSASRPQDRQFILSSKKLLLSDSGFYLCAWRPGTGNGELFFGEGSRLTVL.

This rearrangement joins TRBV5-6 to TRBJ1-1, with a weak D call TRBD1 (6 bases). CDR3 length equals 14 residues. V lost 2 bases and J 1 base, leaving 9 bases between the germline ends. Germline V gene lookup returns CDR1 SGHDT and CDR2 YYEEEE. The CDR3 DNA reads TGTGCCAGCAGCTTCATGGACAGGAACACTGAAGCTTTCTTT. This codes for CASSFMDRNTEAFF.

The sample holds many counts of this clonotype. CDR3 residues: CASSLWVGLAKNIQYF. CDR3 DNA: TGTGCCAGCAGTTTATGGGTTGGGTTAGCCAAAAACATTCAGTACTTC. This chain joins TRBV28 and TRBJ2-4; unclear D gene. V was shortened by 0 bases and J by 0 bases, with 9 bases between the two germline ends. Germline V CDR1 and CDR2: MDHEN, SYDVKM. This CDR3 spans 16 amino acids. The full variable domain, with the rest looked up from reference TRBV28 and TRBJ2-4, is DVKVTQSSRYLVKRTGEKVFLECVQDMDHENMFWYRQDPGLGLRLIYFSYDVKMKEKGDIPEGYSVSREKKERFSLILESASTNQTSMYLCASSLWVGLAKNIQYFGAGTRLSVL.

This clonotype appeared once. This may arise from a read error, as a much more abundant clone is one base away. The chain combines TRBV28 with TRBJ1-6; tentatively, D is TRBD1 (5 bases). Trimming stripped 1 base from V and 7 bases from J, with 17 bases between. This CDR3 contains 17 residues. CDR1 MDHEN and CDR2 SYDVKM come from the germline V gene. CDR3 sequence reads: CASSLYLTPGYNSPLHF. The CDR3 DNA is TGTGCCAGCAGTTTATATCTCACTCCAGGGTACAATTCACCCCTCCACTTT.

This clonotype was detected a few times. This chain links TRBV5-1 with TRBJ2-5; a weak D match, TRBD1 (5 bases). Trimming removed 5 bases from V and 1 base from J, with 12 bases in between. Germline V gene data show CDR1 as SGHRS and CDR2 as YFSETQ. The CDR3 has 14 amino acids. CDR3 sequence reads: CASRGALGQETQYF. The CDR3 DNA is TGCGCCAGCAGAGGGGCGTTGGGCCAAGAGACCCAGTACTTC.

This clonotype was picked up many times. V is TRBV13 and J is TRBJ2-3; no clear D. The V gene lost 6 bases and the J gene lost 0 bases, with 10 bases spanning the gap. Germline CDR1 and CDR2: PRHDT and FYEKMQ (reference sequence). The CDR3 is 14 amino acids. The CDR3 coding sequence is TGTGCCAGCAGTCACCTGACTAGCACAGATACGCAGTATTTT. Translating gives CASSHLTSTDTQYF.

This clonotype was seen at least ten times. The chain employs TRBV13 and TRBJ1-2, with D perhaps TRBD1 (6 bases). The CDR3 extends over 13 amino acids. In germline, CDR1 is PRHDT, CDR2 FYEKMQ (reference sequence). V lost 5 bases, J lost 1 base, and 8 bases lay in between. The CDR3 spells CASSEGGNYGYTF. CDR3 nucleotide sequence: TGTGCCAGCAGCGAGGGGGGTAACTATGGCTACACCTTC.

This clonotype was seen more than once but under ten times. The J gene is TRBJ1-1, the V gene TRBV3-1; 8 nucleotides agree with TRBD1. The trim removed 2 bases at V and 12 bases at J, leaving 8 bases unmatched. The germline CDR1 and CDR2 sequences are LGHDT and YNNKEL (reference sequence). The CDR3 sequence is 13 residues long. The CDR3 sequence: CASSQQGQGPTFF. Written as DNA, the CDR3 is TGTGCCAGCAGCCAACAAGGACAGGGTCCGACTTTCTTT.

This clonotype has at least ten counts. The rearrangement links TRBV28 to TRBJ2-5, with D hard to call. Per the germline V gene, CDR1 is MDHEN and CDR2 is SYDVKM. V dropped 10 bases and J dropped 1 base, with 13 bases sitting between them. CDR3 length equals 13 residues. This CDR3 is CATSGITQETQYF. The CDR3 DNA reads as TGTGCCACATCGGGTATTACCCAAGAGACCCAGTACTTC.